This T cell receptor (beta chain) was recorded in a study of blood T cells in healthy people across ages. Germline V lookup: CDR1 SGHTS, CDR2 YDEGEE. This CDR3 is built from 14 residues. The V and J ends lost 6 bases and 2 bases respectively, with 12 bases between them. Caucasian, healthy and from Russia, the donors were aged between roughly 6 and 95. With regard to this clonotype: Its antigen is as yet unknown.

Study conclusions and caveats: In older individuals, TCR beta diversity per million T cells was lower, falling roughly linearly with age.

A second 7 to 11 cycle PCR used barcoded and J-beta primers. A single record per CDR3 protein comes from TCRdb applying MiXCR to the 5' RACE reads. Of 600,000 to 1,000,000 distinct CDR3 sequences listed, roughly 50% are singletons. The chain has TRBV5-8 and TRBJ1-5; D call uncertain. This clonotype was sampled from a man in his thirties or forties in good health. The material sequenced was blood. CDR3 region: CASNDLGGNQPQHF. DNA for the CDR3: TGTGCCAGCAACGACTTGGGTGGCAATCAGCCCCAGCATTTT. The complete variable domain, with remaining parts taken from reference TRBV5-8 and TRBJ1-5, reads EAGVTQSPTHLIKTRGQQATLRCSPISGHTSVYWYQQALGLGLQFLLWYDEGEERNRGNFPPRFSGRQFPNYSSELNVNALELEDSALYLCASNDLGGNQPQHFGDGTRLSIL.